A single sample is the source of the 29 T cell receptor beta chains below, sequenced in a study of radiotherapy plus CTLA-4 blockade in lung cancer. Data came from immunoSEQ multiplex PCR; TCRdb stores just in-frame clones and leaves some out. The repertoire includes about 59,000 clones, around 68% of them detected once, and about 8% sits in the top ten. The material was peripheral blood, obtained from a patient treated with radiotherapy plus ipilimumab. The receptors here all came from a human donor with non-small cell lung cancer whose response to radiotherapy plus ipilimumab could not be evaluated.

CDR3 loop: CASSQMTGPYEQYF. For the CDR3, the DNA is TGCGCCAGCAGCCAAATGACAGGGCCCTACGAGCAGTACTTC. The gene calls are TRBV4-1 and TRBJ2-7; 7 nucleotides match TRBD1. The CDR3 is made up of 14 amino acids. V shed 2 bases and J 2 bases; nucleotides not matched to a gene: 3. Germline lookup yields CDR1 MGHRA and CDR2 YSYEKL.

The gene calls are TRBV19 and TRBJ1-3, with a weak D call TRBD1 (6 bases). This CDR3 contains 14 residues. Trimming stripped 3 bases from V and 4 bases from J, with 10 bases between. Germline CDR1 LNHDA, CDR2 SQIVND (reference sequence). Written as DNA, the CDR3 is TGTGCCAGTAGTATCCAGGGGACGGGAAACACCATATATTTT. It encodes CASSIQGTGNTIYF. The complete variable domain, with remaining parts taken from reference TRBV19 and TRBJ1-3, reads DGGITQSPKYLFRKEGQNVTLSCEQNLNHDAMYWYRQDPGQGLRLIYYSQIVNDFQKGDIAEGYSVSREKKESFPLTVTSAQKNPTAFYLCASSIQGTGNTIYFGEGSWLTVV.

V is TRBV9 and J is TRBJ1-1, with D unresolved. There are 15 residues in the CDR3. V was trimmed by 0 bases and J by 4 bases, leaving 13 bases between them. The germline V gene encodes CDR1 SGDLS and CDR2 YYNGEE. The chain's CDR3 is CASSVVEVTGTEAFF. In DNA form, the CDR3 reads TGTGCCAGCAGCGTAGTCGAGGTAACGGGCACTGAAGCTTTCTTT. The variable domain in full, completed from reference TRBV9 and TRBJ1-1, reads DSGVTQTPKHLITATGQRVTLRCSPRSGDLSVYWYQQSLDQGLQFLIQYYNGEERAKGNILERFSAQQFPDLHSELNLSSLELGDSALYFCASSVVEVTGTEAFFGQGTRLTVV.

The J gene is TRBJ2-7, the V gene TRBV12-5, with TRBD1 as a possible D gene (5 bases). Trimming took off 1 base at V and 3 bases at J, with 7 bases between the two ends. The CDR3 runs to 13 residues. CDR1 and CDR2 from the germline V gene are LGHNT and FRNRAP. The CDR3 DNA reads TGTGCTAGTGGTTTGGGTCAGGGCTACGAGCAGTACTTC. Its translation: CASGLGQGYEQYF.

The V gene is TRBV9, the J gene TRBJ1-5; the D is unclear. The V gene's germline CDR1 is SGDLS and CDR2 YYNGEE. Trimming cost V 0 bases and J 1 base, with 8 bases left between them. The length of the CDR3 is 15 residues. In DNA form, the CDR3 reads TGTGCCAGCAGCGTAGATGGGCGAAGCAATCAGCCCCAGCATTTT. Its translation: CASSVDGRSNQPQHF.

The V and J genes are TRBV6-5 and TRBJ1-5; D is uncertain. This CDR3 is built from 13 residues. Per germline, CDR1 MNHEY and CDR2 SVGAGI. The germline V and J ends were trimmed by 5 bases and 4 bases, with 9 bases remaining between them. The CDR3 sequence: CASSTQLNQPQHF. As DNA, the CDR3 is TGTGCCAGCAGTACCCAACTTAATCAGCCCCAGCATTTT.

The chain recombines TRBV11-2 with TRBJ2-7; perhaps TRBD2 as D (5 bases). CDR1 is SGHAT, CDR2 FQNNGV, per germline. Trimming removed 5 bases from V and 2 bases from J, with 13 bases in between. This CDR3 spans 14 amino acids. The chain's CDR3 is CASSPRTETYEQYF. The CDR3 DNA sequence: TGTGCCAGCAGCCCTCGGACTGAGACCTACGAGCAGTACTTC.

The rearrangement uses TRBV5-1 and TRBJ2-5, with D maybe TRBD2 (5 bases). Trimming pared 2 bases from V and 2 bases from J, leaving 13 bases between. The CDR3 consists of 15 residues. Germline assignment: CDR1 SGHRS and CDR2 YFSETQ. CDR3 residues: CASSFSPSSQETQYF. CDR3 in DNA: TGCGCCAGCAGCTTCTCGCCTAGCTCACAAGAGACCCAGTACTTC.

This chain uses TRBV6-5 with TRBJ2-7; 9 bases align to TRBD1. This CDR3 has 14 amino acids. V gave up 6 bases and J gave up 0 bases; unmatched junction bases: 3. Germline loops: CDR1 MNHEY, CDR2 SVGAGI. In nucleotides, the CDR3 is TGTGCCAGCAGGGGACAGGGACCCTCCTACGAGCAGTACTTC. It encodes CASRGQGPSYEQYF.

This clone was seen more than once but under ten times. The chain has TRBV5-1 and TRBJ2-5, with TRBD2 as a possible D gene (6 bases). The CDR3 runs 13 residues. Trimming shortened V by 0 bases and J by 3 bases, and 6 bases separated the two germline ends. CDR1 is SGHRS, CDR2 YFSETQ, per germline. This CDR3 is CASSLGGEETQYF. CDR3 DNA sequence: TGCGCCAGCAGCTTGGGCGGGGAAGAGACCCAGTACTTC.

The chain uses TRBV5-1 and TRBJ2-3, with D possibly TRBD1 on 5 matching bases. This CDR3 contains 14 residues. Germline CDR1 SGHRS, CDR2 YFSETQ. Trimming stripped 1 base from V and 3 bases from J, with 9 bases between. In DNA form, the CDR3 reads TGCGCCAGCAGCTTGTTCCAGGGAACAGATACGCAGTATTTT. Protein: CASSLFQGTDTQYF.

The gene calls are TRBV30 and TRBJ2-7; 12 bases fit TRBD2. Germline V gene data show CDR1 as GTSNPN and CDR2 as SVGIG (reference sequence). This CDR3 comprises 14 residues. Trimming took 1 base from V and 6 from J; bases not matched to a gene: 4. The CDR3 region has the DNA TGTGCCTGGAGTGGACTAGCGGGGGCGATCGAGCAGTACTTC. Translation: CAWSGLAGAIEQYF. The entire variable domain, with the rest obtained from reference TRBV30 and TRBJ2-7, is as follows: SQTIHQWPATLVQPVGSPLSLECTVEGTSNPNLYWYRQAAGRGLQLLFYSVGIGQISSEVPQNLSASRPQDRQFILSSKKLLLSDSGFYLCAWSGLAGAIEQYFGPGTRLTVT.

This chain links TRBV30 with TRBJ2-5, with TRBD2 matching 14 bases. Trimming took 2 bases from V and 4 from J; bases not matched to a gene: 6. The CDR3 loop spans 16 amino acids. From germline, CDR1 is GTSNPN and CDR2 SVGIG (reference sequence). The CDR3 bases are TGTGCCTGGAGTCTGAGACTAGCGGGAGGGCTAGAGACCCAGTACTTC. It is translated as CAWSLRLAGGLETQYF.

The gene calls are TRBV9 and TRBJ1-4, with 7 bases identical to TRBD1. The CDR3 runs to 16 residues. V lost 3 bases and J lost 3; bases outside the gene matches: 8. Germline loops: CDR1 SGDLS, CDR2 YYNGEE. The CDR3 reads CASSAGRTGANEKLFF. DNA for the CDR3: TGTGCCAGCAGCGCCGGCCGGACAGGAGCTAATGAAAAACTGTTTTTT.

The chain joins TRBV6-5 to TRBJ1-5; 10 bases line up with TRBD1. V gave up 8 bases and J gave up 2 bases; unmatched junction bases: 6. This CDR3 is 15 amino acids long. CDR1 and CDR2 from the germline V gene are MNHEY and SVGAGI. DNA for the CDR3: TGTGCCAGCCGAAGGACAGGGGGTGGCAATCAGCCCCAGCATTTT. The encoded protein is CASRRTGGGNQPQHF.

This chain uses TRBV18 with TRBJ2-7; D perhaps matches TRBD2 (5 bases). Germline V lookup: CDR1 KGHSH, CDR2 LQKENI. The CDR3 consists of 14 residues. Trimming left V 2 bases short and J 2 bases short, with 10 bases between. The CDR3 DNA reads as TGTGCCAGCTCACCAGCCGACGGGGCCTACGAGCAGTACTTC. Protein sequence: CASSPADGAYEQYF.

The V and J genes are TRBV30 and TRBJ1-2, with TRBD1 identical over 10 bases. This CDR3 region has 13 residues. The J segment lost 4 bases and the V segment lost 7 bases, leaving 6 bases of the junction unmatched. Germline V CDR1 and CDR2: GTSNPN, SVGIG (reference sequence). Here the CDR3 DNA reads TGTGCCTTTGACAGGGGGCTCGGCTATGGCTACACCTTC. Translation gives CAFDRGLGYGYTF.

CDR3 sequence reads: CASSQDRLRDSSYEQYF. The CDR3 DNA sequence: TGTGCCAGCAGCCAAGACCGGTTGAGGGACAGTTCCTACGAGCAGTACTTC. V gene TRBV14 combines with J gene TRBJ2-7, with 7 positions matching TRBD1. V shed 0 bases and J 1 base; nucleotides not matched to a gene: 9. This CDR3 region has 17 residues. The germline gives CDR1 SGHDN, CDR2 FVKESK.

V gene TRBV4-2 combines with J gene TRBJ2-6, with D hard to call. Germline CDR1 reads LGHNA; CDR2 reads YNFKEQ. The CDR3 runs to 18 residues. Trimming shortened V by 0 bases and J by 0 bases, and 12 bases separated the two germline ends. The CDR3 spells CASSQDPLTRSGANVLTF. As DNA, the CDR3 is TGTGCCAGCAGCCAAGATCCGTTAACGCGCTCTGGGGCCAACGTCCTGACTTTC.

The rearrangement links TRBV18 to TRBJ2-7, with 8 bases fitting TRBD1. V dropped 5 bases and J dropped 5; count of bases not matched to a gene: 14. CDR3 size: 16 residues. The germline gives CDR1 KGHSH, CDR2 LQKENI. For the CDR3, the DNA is TGTGCCAGCTCATTGGTCCCGCAGGGGGCGAAGGACGAGCAGTACTTC. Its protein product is CASSLVPQGAKDEQYF.

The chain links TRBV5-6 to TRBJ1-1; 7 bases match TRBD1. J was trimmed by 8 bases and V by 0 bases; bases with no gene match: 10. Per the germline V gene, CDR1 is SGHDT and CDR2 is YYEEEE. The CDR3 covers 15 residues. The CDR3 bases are TGTGCCAGCAGCTTGGGGACAGGAGGAATTATAGAAGCTTTCTTT. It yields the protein CASSLGTGGIIEAFF.

CDR3 residues: CASSNTRTGRTTGELFF. The CDR3 DNA reads TGTGCCAGCAGCAATACCCGGACAGGGCGGACGACCGGGGAGCTGTTTTTT. The rearrangement uses TRBV5-6 and TRBJ2-2; 8 nucleotides agree with TRBD1. The CDR3 runs to 17 residues. From germline, CDR1 is SGHDT and CDR2 YYEEEE. After removal of 4 bases from V and 5 bases from J, the junction contained 13 bases not matched to a gene.

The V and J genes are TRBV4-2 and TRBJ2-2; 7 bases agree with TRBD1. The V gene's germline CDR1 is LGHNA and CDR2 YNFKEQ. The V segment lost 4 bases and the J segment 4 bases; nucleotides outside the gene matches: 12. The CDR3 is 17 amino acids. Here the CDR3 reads CASSPRLNRGGTGELFF. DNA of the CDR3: TGTGCCAGCAGCCCCCGATTAAACAGGGGTGGCACCGGGGAGCTGTTTTTT.

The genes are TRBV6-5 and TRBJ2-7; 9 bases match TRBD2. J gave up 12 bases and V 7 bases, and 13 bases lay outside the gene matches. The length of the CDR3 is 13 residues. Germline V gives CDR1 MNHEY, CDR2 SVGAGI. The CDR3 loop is CASTSGGLISPYF. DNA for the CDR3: TGTGCCAGCACCAGCGGGGGGCTCATATCCCCGTACTTC.

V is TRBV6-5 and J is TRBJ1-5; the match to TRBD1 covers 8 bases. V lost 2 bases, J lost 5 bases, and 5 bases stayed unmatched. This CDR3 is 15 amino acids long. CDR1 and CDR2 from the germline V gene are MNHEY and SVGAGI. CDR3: CASSYNQGADQPQHF. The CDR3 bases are TGTGCCAGCAGTTACAACCAGGGGGCGGATCAGCCCCAGCATTTT.

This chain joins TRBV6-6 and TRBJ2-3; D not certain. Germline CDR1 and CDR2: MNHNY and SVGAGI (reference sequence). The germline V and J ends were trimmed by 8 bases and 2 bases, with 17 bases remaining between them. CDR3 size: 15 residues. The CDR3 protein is CASFRGSEYTDTQYF. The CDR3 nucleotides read TGTGCCAGCTTCAGAGGCAGTGAGTACACAGATACGCAGTATTTT.

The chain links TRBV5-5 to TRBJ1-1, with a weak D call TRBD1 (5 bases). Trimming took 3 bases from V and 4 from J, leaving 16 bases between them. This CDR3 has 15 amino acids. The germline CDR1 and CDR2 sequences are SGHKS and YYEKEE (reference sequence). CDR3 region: CASSWGTAVGTEAFF. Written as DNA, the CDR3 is TGTGCCAGCAGCTGGGGGACTGCGGTGGGCACTGAAGCTTTCTTT.

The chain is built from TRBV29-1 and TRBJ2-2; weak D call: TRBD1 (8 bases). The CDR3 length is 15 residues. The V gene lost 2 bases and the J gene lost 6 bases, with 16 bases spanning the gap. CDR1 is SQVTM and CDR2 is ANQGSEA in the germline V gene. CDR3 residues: CSVEYRGGLPGELFF. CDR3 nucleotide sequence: TGCAGCGTTGAATACAGGGGGGGGTTGCCCGGGGAGCTGTTTTTT.

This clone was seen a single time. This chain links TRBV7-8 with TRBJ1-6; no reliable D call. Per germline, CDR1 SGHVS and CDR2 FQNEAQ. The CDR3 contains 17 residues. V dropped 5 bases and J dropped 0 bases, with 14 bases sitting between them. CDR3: CASSPDGRSSYNSPLHF. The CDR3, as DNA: TGTGCCAGCAGCCCTGATGGGAGAAGCTCCTATAATTCACCCCTCCACTTT.